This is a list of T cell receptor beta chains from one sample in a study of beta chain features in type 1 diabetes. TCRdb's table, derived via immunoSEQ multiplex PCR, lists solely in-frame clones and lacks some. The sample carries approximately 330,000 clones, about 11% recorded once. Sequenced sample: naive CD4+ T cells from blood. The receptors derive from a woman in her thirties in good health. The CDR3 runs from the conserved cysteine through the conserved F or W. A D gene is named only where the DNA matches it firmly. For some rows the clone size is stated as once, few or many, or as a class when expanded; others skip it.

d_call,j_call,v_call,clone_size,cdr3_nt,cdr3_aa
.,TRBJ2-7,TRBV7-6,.,TGTGCCAGCAGCATTACAACTGGAGGAGGCGAGCAGTACTTC,CASSITTGGGEQYF
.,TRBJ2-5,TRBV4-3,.,TGCGCCAGCAGCCAAGTTGCAGGGCGAGAGACCCAGTACTTC,CASSQVAGRETQYF
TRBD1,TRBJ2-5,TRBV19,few,TGTGCCAGTAGACGGGGACAGCGAGAGACCCAGTACTTC,CASRRGQRETQYF
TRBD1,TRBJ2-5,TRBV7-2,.,TGTGCCAGCAGCGGGGTCGGGACAGGCCAAGAGACCCAGTACTTC,CASSGVGTGQETQYF
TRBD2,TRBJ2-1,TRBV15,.,TGTGCCACCAGCAGAAGCGGGATTCCCTACAATGAGCAGTTCTTC,CATSRSGIPYNEQFF
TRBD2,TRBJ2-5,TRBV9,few,TGTGCCAGCAGCTCCCGGACTAGCGGGATGGAGACCCAGTACTTC,CASSSRTSGMETQYF
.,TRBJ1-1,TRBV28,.,TGTGCCAGCAGTTTCCCCGGGACACTGAACACTGAAGCTTTCTTT,CASSFPGTLNTEAFF
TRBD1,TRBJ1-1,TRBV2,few,TGTGCCAGCAGTGGGGGGACAGGGATGAACACTGAAGCTTTCTTT,CASSGGTGMNTEAFF
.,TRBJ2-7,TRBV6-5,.,TGTGCCAGCAGTTACAGCCCGGGGACATTTGCCTACGAGCAGTACTTC,CASSYSPGTFAYEQYF
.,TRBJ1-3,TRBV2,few,TGTGCCAGCGGAGACTATAGAAACTCTGGAAACACCATATATTTT,CASGDYRNSGNTIYF
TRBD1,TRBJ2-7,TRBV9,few,TGTGCCAGCAGCGTAGGGATAGGGACAGGGTCCGACGAGCAGTACTTC,CASSVGIGTGSDEQYF
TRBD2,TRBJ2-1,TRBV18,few,TGTGCCAGCTCACCTGGGACTAGCGGCAATGAGCAGTTCTTC,CASSPGTSGNEQFF
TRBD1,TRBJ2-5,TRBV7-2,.,TGTGCCAGCCGTCTTCAGGGGGAACGGTACCAAGAGACCCAGTACTTC,CASRLQGERYQETQYF
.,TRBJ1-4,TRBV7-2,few,TGTGCCAGCAGCTTAGGGGAGACAACTAATGAAAAACTGTTTTTT,CASSLGETTNEKLFF
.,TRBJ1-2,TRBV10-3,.,TGTGCCATCAGTGATTCCCTTGACTATGGCTACACCTTC,CAISDSLDYGYTF
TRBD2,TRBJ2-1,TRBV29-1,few,TGCAGCGCCGGGACTAGCGGGAGGGGGTCCTACAATGAGCAGTTCTTC,CSAGTSGRGSYNEQFF
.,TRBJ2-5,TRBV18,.,TGTGCCAGCTCACCACAGGGGCTGCAAGAGACCCAGTACTTC,CASSPQGLQETQYF
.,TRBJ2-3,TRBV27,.,TGTGCCAGCAGTTTAAACGGGGACACAGATACGCAGTATTTT,CASSLNGDTDTQYF
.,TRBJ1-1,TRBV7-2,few,TGTGCCAGCAGCTTAGTCGCAGGAAGGATTGAAGCTTTCTTT,CASSLVAGRIEAFF
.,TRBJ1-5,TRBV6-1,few,TGTGCCAGCACGGACAGCCGAGAGGGGCCCCAGCATTTT,CASTDSREGPQHF
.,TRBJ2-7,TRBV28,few,TGTGCCAGCAGAATCAAGGGGTACGAGCAGTACTTC,CASRIKGYEQYF
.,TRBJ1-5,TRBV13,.,TGTGCCAGCAGCTTAGGATCGGGAGTGGGTCAGCCCCAGCATTTT,CASSLGSGVGQPQHF
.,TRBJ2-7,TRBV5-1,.,TGCGCCAGCAGCTTGGCCCTAGTAGCCAGGGTCCACGAGCAGTACTTC,CASSLALVARVHEQYF